Each of the 14 T cell receptor beta chains below was sequenced from the same sample in a study of T cells after yellow fever vaccination. MiXCR was run by TCRdb on the 5' RACE reads, yielding one entry per CDR3 protein. The repertoire includes about 96,000 distinct CDR3 sequences, roughly 10% of them detected once, and around 17% sits in the top ten. The sequencing here drew on CD8+ T cells not binding an NS4B(214-222) dextramer, sorted from PBMCs, taken approximately 15 days after the first yellow fever vaccination. The receptors stem from a man between 18 and 35 years old who received the YFV17D yellow fever vaccine.

A remark on this clonotype: This may arise from a read error, as a much more abundant clone is one base away. The conserved phenylalanine or tryptophan normally closing the CDR3 is absent here, so this likely arose from a read error. The chain links TRBV4-1 to TRBJ2-5, with D perhaps matching TRBD2 (5 bases). The CDR3 is made up of 14 amino acids. The ends were cut back, 1 base at V and 7 bases at J, with 13 bases in the middle. CDR1 and CDR2 from the germline V gene are MGHRA and YSYEKL. DNA for the CDR3: TGCGCCAGCAGCCAAGTGGTGGAGGTTCGGACCCAGTACTAC. Translation gives CASSQVVEVRTQYY.

The gene calls are TRBV4-1 and TRBJ1-1, with 11 positions matching TRBD1. The J segment lost 4 bases and the V segment lost 0 bases, leaving 4 bases of the junction unmatched. The germline gives CDR1 MGHRA, CDR2 YSYEKL. The CDR3 is made up of 16 amino acids. CDR3 nucleotides: TGCGCCAGCAGCCAAGAGGACAGGGGGCCAGGCACTGAAGCTTTCTTT. Residues: CASSQEDRGPGTEAFF.

The rearrangement joins TRBV7-9 to TRBJ2-5, with D possibly matching TRBD1 (6 bases). CDR1 and CDR2 (germline): SEHNR, FQNEAQ (reference sequence). The CDR3 contains 15 residues. Trimming removed 3 bases from V and 3 bases from J, with 14 bases in between. The CDR3 region is CASSLPRGSEETQYF. CDR3 nucleotide sequence: TGTGCCAGCAGCTTGCCAAGGGGGTCCGAAGAGACCCAGTACTTC.

CDR3 sequence (DNA): TGTGCCAGCAGCAAGACTGGGCCGGGGGGCCCAGATACGCAGTATTTT. This gives the protein CASSKTGPGGPDTQYF. The rearrangement uses TRBV7-8 and TRBJ2-3; weak D call: TRBD2 (7 bases). Germline V gene data show CDR1 as SGHVS and CDR2 as FQNEAQ. V was pared by 5 bases and J by 4 bases, with 19 bases between. This CDR3 has 16 amino acids.

This clonotype has just a few counts. The gene calls are TRBV9 and TRBJ1-1; possibly TRBD1 for D (5 bases). This CDR3 region has 15 residues. The germline V gene encodes CDR1 SGDLS and CDR2 YYNGEE. The V end lost 2 bases, the J end lost 1 base, and 12 bases lay between the germline ends. The CDR3 coding sequence is TGTGCCAGCAGCGTCGGGGGGTATCCGAACACTGAAGCTTTCTTT. Translation gives CASSVGGYPNTEAFF.

This clonotype was detected a few times. The J gene is TRBJ2-7, the V gene TRBV13; D gene ambiguous. This CDR3 region has 14 residues. Germline V gene sequence: CDR1 PRHDT, CDR2 FYEKMQ (reference sequence). Trimming removed 4 bases at V and 5 bases at J, with 15 bases between. CDR3 region: CASSSGRNRNEQYF. The DNA of the CDR3 is TGTGCCAGCAGCTCCGGCCGGAATCGGAACGAGCAGTACTTC.

The chain is built from TRBV6-5 and TRBJ1-1; D is ambiguous. Trimming stripped 5 bases from V and 1 base from J, with 11 bases between. The CDR3 is made up of 14 amino acids. Germline CDR1 reads MNHEY; CDR2 reads SVGAGI. Written as DNA, the CDR3 is TGTGCCAGCAGTCAGTCAGTTACGAACACTGAAGCTTTCTTT. Protein product: CASSQSVTNTEAFF.

The table lists this clonotype with many counts. The chain links TRBV7-8 to TRBJ2-5, with D possibly TRBD1 on 7 matching bases. The V and J ends lost 5 bases and 1 base respectively, with 14 bases between them. The CDR3 extends over 15 amino acids. Germline assignment: CDR1 SGHVS and CDR2 FQNEAQ. The CDR3: CASSPTGDFQETQYF. In DNA form, the CDR3 reads TGTGCCAGCAGCCCTACAGGGGACTTCCAAGAGACCCAGTACTTC.

The chain uses TRBV7-9 and TRBJ2-2; tentatively, D is TRBD1 (6 bases). The CDR3 runs to 15 residues. CDR1 and CDR2 (germline): SEHNR, FQNEAQ (reference sequence). V lost 6 bases and J lost 7, with 18 bases in between. As DNA, the CDR3 is TGTGCCAGCAGTAATCCCAACAGGGATGGCGGGGAGCTGTTTTTT. Protein sequence: CASSNPNRDGGELFF.

The J gene is TRBJ1-1, the V gene TRBV7-2; TRBD1 is a possible D gene (5 bases). This CDR3 spans 14 amino acids. Germline CDR1 and CDR2: SGHTA and FQGNSA. Trimming stripped 3 bases from V and 4 bases from J, with 12 bases between. Here the CDR3 reads CASSFRQGGTEAFF. Written as DNA, the CDR3 is TGTGCCAGCAGCTTCCGGCAGGGTGGCACTGAAGCTTTCTTT. Supplemented by reference TRBV7-2 and TRBJ1-1, the full variable domain reads GAGVSQSPSNKVTEKGKDVELRCDPISGHTALYWYRQSLGQGLEFLIYFQGNSAPDKSGLPSDRFSAERTGGSVSTLTIQRTQQEDSAVYLCASSFRQGGTEAFFGQGTRLTVV.

The chain combines TRBV5-1 with TRBJ2-2; D uncertain. The V end was cut by 0 bases, the J end by 1 base, with 7 bases between. The germline V gene has CDR1 SGHRS and CDR2 YFSETQ. This CDR3 is built from 15 residues. The CDR3 loop is CASSLELGNTGELFF. The DNA for the CDR3 is TGCGCCAGCAGCTTGGAGTTGGGGAACACCGGGGAGCTGTTTTTT. The full variable domain, completed using reference TRBV5-1 and TRBJ2-2, is KAGVTQTPRYLIKTRGQQVTLSCSPISGHRSVSWYQQTPGQGLQFLFEYFSETQRNKGNFPGRFSGRQFSNSRSEMNVSTLELGDSALYLCASSLELGNTGELFFGEGSRLTVL.

The chain has TRBV4-2 and TRBJ2-3; maybe TRBD1 (6 bases). Trimming removed 4 bases at V and 0 bases at J, with 11 bases between. The CDR3 consists of 15 residues. From germline, CDR1 is LGHNA and CDR2 YNFKEQ. The CDR3 bases are TGTGCCAGCAGCCCGTCCCAGGGGAGCACAGATACGCAGTATTTT. Translated, it gives CASSPSQGSTDTQYF.

CDR3 sequence (DNA): TGCAGTGCTCTGGCGGCAGGGGGCAGGGAGACCCAGTACTTC. Its protein product is CSALAAGGRETQYF. This chain joins TRBV20-1 and TRBJ2-5; 8 bases are shared with TRBD1. The germline gives CDR1 DFQATT, CDR2 SNEGSKA (reference sequence). Losses at the gene ends were 5 bases for V and 5 bases for J; bases not matched to a gene: 10. There are 14 residues in the CDR3.

V and J are TRBV20-1 and TRBJ2-2; 7 bases line up with TRBD1. This CDR3 comprises 12 residues. The V gene's germline CDR1 is DFQATT and CDR2 SNEGSKA (reference sequence). With 6 bases clipped from V and 8 bases from J, the junction kept 6 bases outside the gene matches. The CDR3 spells CSAQQGMGELFF. The CDR3, as DNA: TGCAGTGCCCAACAGGGGATGGGGGAGCTGTTTTTT.